This TCR beta chain derives from a study of blood T cell repertoires in COVID-19. Across the study: T cells, B-cell-depleted T cells, or PBMCs provided the cDNA or gDNA that served as material.

Per the study methods: Estimation of nucleated cell counts relied on the amplification of reference gene primers. The method was immunoSEQ multiplex PCR; TCRdb's version includes in-frame clones alone and lacks a portion of them. V, J and clone size derive from that table, while D and trimming were established from the DNA sequence. The sample carries 200,000 to 300,000 clones, around 85% recorded once. CDR1 and CDR2 (germline): KGHDR, SFDVKD. Trimming took 7 bases from V and 4 from J; bases not matched to a gene: 8. The CDR3 sequence is 15 residues long. The sequenced sample was peripheral blood. The clonotype originates from a woman in her sixties or seventies with active or convalescent COVID-19. The genes are TRBV24-1 and TRBJ2-5, with TRBD1 matching over 10 bases. The CDR3 loop is CATSSGTGVGETQYF. In DNA form, the CDR3 reads TGTGCCACCAGCTCCGGGACAGGGGTTGGAGAGACCCAGTACTTC.